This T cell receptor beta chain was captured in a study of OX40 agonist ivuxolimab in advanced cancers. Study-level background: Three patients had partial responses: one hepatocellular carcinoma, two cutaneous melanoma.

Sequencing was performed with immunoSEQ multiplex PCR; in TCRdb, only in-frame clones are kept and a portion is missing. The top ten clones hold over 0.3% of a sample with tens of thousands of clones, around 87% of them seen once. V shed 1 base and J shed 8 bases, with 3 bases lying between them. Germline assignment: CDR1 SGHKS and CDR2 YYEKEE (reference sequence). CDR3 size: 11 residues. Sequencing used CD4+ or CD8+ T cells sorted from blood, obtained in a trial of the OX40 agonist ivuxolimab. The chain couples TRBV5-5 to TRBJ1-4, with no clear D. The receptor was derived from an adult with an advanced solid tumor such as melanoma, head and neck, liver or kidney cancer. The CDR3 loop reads CASSLKEKLFF. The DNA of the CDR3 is TGTGCCAGCAGCTTGAAGGAAAAACTGTTTTTT.